This TCR beta chain was found in a study of metastatic and nonmetastatic thyroid tumors. No patient had received any treatment before thyroid surgery. TCRdb re-clonotyped the PCR reads via MiXCR. The sample lists tens of thousands of clones, less than 20% occurring once. Trimming took off 4 bases at V and 15 bases at J, with 19 bases between the two ends. This CDR3 spans 13 amino acids. Per the germline V gene, CDR1 is MNHEY and CDR2 is SMNVEV (reference sequence). This chain joins TRBV27 and TRBJ2-1; tentatively, D is TRBD1 (6 bases). The clonotype comes from a female donor with papillary thyroid cancer or a benign thyroid nodule (not recorded which). Some clones in this sample may be carry-over from other donors' samples. Input material: blood. CDR3 protein: CASSSYRVNVVFF. CDR3 nucleotides: TGTGCCAGCAGTTCCTACAGGGTTAATGTGGTGTTCTTC.